This TCR beta chain originates from a study of beta chain features in type 1 diabetes. The study's findings and limits: The cDNA sequencing approach could over-represent high-TCR-expressing cells. Whether HLA type affects TCRB rearrangement stayed undetermined in the present work. All four CD4+ subsets of Type 1 diabetes patients contained TCRB CDR3s that were moderately but significantly shorter.

About this clone itself: The antigen is undetermined.

cDNA synthesis used the whole RNA isolate, giving expressed TCRB sequences. Sequenced by immunoSEQ multiplex PCR; TCRdb stores in-frame clones only, minus some. This sample has about 160,000 clones; 7.5% to 9.5% occur once, and the top ten carry around 0.5%. The sample was central memory CD4+ T cells from blood. This receptor was identified in a woman aged 18-29 years with type 1 diabetes.

The CDR3 here is CASSFVPPLDEQFF. The CDR3 DNA reads as TGCGCCAGCAGCTTTGTCCCCCCACTGGATGAGCAGTTCTTC. The chain uses TRBV5-1 and TRBJ2-1; unclear D gene. The CDR3 sequence is 14 residues long. Germline V gene lookup returns CDR1 SGHRS and CDR2 YFSETQ. V gave up 2 bases and J gave up 8 bases, with 14 bases separating them.